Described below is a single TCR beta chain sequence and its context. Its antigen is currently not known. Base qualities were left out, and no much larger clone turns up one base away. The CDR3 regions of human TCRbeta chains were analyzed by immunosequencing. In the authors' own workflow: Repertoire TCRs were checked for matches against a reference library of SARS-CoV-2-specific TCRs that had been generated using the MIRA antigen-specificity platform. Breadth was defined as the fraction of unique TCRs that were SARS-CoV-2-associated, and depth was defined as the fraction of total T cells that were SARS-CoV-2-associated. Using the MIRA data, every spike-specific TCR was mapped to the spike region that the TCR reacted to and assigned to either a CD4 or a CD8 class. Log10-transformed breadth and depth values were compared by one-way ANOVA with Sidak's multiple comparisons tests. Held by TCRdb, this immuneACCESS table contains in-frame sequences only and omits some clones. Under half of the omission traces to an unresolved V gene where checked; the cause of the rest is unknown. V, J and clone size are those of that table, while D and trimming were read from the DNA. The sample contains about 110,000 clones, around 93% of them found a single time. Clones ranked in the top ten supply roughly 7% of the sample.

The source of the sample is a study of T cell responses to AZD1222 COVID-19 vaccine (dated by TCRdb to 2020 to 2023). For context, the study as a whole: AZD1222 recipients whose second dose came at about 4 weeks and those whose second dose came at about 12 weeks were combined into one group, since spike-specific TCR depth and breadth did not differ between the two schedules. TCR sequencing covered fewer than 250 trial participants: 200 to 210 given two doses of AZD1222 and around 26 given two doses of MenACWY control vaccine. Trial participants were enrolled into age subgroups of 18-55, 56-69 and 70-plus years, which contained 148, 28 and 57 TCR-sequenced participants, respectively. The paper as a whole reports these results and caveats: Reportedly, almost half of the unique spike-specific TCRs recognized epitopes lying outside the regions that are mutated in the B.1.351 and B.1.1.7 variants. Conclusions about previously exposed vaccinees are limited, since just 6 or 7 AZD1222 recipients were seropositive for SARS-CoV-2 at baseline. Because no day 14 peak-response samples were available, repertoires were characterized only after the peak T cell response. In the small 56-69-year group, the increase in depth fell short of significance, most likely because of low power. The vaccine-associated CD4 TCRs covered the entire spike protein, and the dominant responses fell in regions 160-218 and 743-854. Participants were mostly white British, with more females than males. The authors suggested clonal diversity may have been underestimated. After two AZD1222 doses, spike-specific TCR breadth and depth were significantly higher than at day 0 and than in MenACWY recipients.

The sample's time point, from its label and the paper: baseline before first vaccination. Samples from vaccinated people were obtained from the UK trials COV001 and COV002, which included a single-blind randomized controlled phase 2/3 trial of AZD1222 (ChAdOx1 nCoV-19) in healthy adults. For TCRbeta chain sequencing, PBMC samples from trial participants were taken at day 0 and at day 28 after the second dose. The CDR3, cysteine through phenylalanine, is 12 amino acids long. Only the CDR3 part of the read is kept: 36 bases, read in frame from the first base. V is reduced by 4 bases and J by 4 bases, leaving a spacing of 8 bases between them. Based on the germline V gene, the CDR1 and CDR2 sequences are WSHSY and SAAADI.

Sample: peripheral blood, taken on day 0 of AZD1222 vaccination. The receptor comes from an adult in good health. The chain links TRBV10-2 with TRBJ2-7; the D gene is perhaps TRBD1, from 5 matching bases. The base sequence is TGCGCCAGCAGTGCAGGGCGGTACGAGCAGTACTTC. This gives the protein CASSAGRYEQYF.